Sequencing of this T cell receptor (beta chain) was carried out in a study of ipilimumab plus nivolumab after autologous stem cell transplantation. Study information: Typical patient got 5 ipilimumab doses and seven to nine nivolumab doses (median). General study findings and limits: The authors say TCR, Treg and microbiome findings warrant further study.

Comment on this clone: Antigen unknown.

The assay was immunoSEQ multiplex PCR, and TCRdb's table has in-frame clones only and misses some. The sample holds about 12,000 clones, under 80% seen once. This CDR3 is built from 16 residues. Checkpoint therapy with ipilimumab 1 mg/kg began 14 to 28 days after transplant. Dosing: nivolumab 3 mg/kg IV, weeks 1, 4, 7, 10, then every two weeks to week 26. This receptor was obtained from a male donor with multiple myeloma. J is TRBJ2-1 and V is TRBV21-1; TRBD2, the D gene given by the table, was not confirmed from the DNA. TRBV21-1 is recorded as a pseudogene. The sequenced sample was PBMCs, obtained in a trial of ipilimumab plus nivolumab as post-transplant consolidation. Here the CDR3 reads CANLVPSGGHADEQFF. The CDR3 region has the DNA TGTGCCAACCTAGTTCCTAGCGGGGGCCATGCGGATGAGCAGTTCTTC.